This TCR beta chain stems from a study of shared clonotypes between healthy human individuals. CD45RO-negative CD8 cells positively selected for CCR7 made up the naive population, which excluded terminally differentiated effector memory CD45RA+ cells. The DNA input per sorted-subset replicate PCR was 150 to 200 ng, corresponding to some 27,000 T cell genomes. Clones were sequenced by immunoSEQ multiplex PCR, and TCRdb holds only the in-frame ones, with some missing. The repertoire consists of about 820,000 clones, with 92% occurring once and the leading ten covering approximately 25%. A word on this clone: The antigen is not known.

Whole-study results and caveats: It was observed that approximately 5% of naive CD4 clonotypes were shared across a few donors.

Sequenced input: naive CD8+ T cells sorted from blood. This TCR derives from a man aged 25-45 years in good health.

This CDR3 is CASRETGVEQFF. In DNA form, the CDR3 reads TGTGCCAGCCGCGAGACAGGGGTTGAGCAGTTCTTC. J is TRBJ2-1 and V is TRBV2; TRBD1 agrees at 8 bases. Germline CDR1 and CDR2: SNHLY and FYNNEI. The CDR3 covers 12 residues. The ends lost 8 bases at V and 9 bases at J; junction bases unmatched: 6.